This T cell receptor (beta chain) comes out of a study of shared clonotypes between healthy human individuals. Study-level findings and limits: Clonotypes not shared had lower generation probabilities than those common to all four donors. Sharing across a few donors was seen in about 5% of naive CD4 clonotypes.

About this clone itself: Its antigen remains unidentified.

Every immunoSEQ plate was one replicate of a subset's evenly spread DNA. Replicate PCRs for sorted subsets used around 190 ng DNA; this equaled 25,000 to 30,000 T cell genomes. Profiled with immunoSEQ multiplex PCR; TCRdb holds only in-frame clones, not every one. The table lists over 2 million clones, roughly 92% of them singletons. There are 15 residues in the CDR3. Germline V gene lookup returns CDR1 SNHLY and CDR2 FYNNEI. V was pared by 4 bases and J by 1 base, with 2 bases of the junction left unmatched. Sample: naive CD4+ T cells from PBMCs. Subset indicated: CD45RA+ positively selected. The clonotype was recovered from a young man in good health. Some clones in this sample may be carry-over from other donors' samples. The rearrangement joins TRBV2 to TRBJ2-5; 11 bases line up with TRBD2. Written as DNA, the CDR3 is TGTGCCAGCAGTGGGGGACTAGCGGTCCAAGAGACCCAGTACTTC. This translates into CASSGGLAVQETQYF.